This T cell receptor (beta chain) was retrieved from a study of PD-1 blockade in classical Hodgkin lymphoma. Whole-study results and caveats: Reported findings placed baseline TCR diversity lower in newly diagnosed patients (compared with healthy donors).

Clones were read by immunoSEQ multiplex PCR, and TCRdb kept only the in-frame ones, dropping some. The profile shows more than 12,000 clones, around 90% of them singletons. Looked up from germline, CDR1 is WSHSY and CDR2 is SAAADI. This CDR3 comprises 16 residues. The junction had 8 bases not matched to a gene; V was cut back by 7 bases and J by 0 bases. For this clone: Its target is unknown.

Specified time point: newly diagnosed, previously untreated cHL patient sample. Thawed PBMCs supplied CD8+ T cells via magnetic negative selection. Comparators were PBMCs taken from newly diagnosed, untreated classical Hodgkin lymphoma. The chain links TRBV10-2 to TRBJ2-2; TRBD1 matches 7 bases. The sequence was obtained from a human donor with classical Hodgkin lymphoma. The sample consisted of CD8+ T cells from blood. The CDR3 nucleotides read TGCGCCAGCACCTCGGGACAGTTCGCGAACACCGGGGAGCTGTTTTTT. It encodes CASTSGQFANTGELFF.